These 10 T cell receptor beta chains originate from one sample sequenced in a study of CD8 T cells in Susac syndrome (dated by TCRdb to about 2019). Libraries were constructed by the immunoSEQ multiplex PCR assay. RNA was extracted using the RNeasy kit, and about 0.45 to 1 microgram was reverse transcribed with random hexamers. In-frame beta chains were kept once TCRdb had trimmed the public reads at Q25 with fastp and called clones with MiXCR. All rows with the same CDR3 protein become a single entry with the most common DNA and genes. The sample has some 180,000 distinct CDR3 sequences on record, 80% to 95% of them singletons. 0.095% to 0.12% of the sample is held by the ten biggest clonotypes. Material: CD4+ T cells from PBMCs. Receptors originate from a human donor in good health.

V is TRBV24-1 and J is TRBJ2-2; D is ambiguous. The CDR3 is made up of 14 amino acids. Germline V lookup: CDR1 KGHDR, CDR2 SFDVKD. Trimming stripped 4 bases from V and 2 bases from J, with 7 bases between. This chain's CDR3 is CATSEGPNTGELFF. The CDR3 nucleotides are TGTGCCACCAGTGAAGGCCCCAACACCGGGGAGCTGTTTTTT.

The chain couples TRBV7-8 to TRBJ1-6, with a tentative D call TRBD1 (5 bases). There are 19 residues in the CDR3. Germline lookup yields CDR1 SGHVS and CDR2 FQNEAQ. V shed 2 bases and J shed 0 bases, with 17 bases lying between them. The CDR3 DNA reads as TGTGCCAGCAGCTTACCAGTGACGGGGCGAAGCTCCTATAATTCACCCCTCCACTTT. This gives the protein CASSLPVTGRSSYNSPLHF. Full variable domain (outside the CDR3, taken from reference TRBV7-8 and TRBJ1-6): GAGVSQSPRYKVAKRGQDVALRCDPISGHVSLFWYQQALGQGPEFLTYFQNEAQLDKSGLPSDRFFAERPEGSVSTLKIQRTQQEDSAVYLCASSLPVTGRSSYNSPLHFGNGTRLTVT.

This clonotype is a singleton in its sample. The V gene is TRBV5-4, the J gene TRBJ2-5; 7 positions match TRBD2. J gave up 5 bases and V 4 bases, and 14 bases lay outside the gene matches. The CDR3 covers 16 residues. Looked up from germline, CDR1 is SGHNT and CDR2 is YYREEE (reference sequence). The CDR3 region has the DNA TGTGCCAGCAGCCCCCCATCTGGGAGGGTAGGCGAGACCCAGTACTTC. This translates into CASSPPSGRVGETQYF. Full variable domain (outside the CDR3, taken from reference TRBV5-4 and TRBJ2-5): ETGVTQSPTHLIKTRGQQVTLRCSSQSGHNTVSWYQQALGQGPQFIFQYYREEENGRGNFPPRFSGLQFPNYSSELNVNALELDDSALYLCASSPPSGRVGETQYFGPGTRLLVL.

This clonotype has just one count. At one of its ends the junction is not consistent with the germline gene, which may arise from a read error. The genes are TRBV7-7 and TRBJ1-3; D unresolved. Germline V gene lookup returns CDR1 SSHAT and CDR2 FNYEAQ (reference sequence). This CDR3 is 13 amino acids long. The CDR3 loop is CASSLGPNGAIYF. CDR3 nucleotides: TGTGCTAGCAGCCTAGGACCCAACGGCGCCATATATTTT.

The rearrangement joins TRBV7-9 to TRBJ1-1; no firm D call. This CDR3 region has 14 residues. The ends were cut back, 0 bases at V and 7 bases at J, with 12 bases in the middle. Germline CDR1 reads SEHNR; CDR2 reads FQNEAQ (reference sequence). The CDR3 spells CASSLAAAAIEAFF. Written as DNA, the CDR3 is TGTGCCAGCAGCTTAGCCGCAGCAGCTATTGAAGCTTTCTTT.

The J gene is TRBJ1-6, the V gene TRBV7-2; tentative D call: TRBD1 (6 bases). The ends were cut back, 4 bases at V and 0 bases at J, with 13 bases in the middle. This CDR3 region has 17 residues. CDR1 is SGHTA and CDR2 is FQGNSA in the germline V gene. CDR3 amino acids: CASSWGQGSSYNSPLHF. CDR3 DNA: TGTGCCAGCAGCTGGGGCCAGGGGAGCTCCTATAATTCACCCCTCCACTTT.

On this clonotype: A read error may produce the germline difference seen at one junction end. V gene TRBV10-3 combines with J gene TRBJ2-1, with D hard to call. This CDR3 contains 14 residues. From germline, CDR1 is ENHRY and CDR2 SYGVKD. The CDR3 DNA reads TGTGCCATCAGTGAGTCGGACCCGAACAAAGAGCAGTTCTTC. The encoded protein is CAISESDPNKEQFF.

V gene TRBV7-3 combines with J gene TRBJ2-1; D gene ambiguous. Germline V CDR1 and CDR2: SGHTA, FQGTGA. V lost 3 bases to trimming and J lost 7 bases, with 13 bases between them. The CDR3 is made up of 14 amino acids. In DNA, the CDR3 is TGTGCCAGCAGCTTCGTGGGCCGCTGGAATGAGCAGTTCTTC. It codes for CASSFVGRWNEQFF.

The rearrangement joins TRBV27 to TRBJ1-3; no clear D. This CDR3 region has 13 residues. V lost 0 bases and J 8 bases, leaving 8 bases between the germline ends. Germline V lookup: CDR1 MNHEY, CDR2 SMNVEV (reference sequence). The CDR3 nucleotides are TGTGCCAGCAGTTTATCGGGCGGACACACCATATATTTT. This translates into CASSLSGGHTIYF.

This clonotype is a singleton in its sample. This chain joins TRBV6-2 or TRBV6-3 and TRBJ1-1, with D maybe TRBD1 (5 bases). Germline V gene lookup returns CDR1 MNHEY and CDR2 SVGEGT. The V and J ends lost 7 bases and 0 bases respectively, with 9 bases between them. CDR3 length: 13 residues. The CDR3 protein is CASNPTVNTEAFF. The CDR3 region has the DNA TGTGCCAGCAATCCGACAGTGAACACTGAAGCTTTCTTT.